This T cell receptor beta chain was captured in a study of immune heterogeneity within non-small cell lung tumors. By share, this clonotype ranks as medium-sized (0.01 to 0.1%). As template, the study used bulk tumor genomic DNA at 600 to 700 ng per sample. Collection of several biopsies per primary tumor, spaced far apart, took place during surgery. Their non-small cell lung cancer was newly diagnosed and untreated, and the patients underwent curative surgery. Non-small cell lung cancer patients, newly diagnosed and having surgery with curative intent, served as donors. The V end lost 4 bases, the J end lost 3 bases, and 9 bases lay between the germline ends. The CDR3 is 13 amino acids. Germline V gene data show CDR1 as SQVTM and CDR2 as ANQGSEA. In a multiplex PCR, 32 V and 13 J primers amplified TCR beta CDR3. TCRdb reprocessed the multiplex PCR reads with MiXCR, giving one entry per CDR3 protein. The sample lists thousands of distinct CDR3 sequences; 20% to 25% were seen once.

The TCR sequence derives from a man aged 55 to 69 with non-small cell lung cancer. Source material: lung tumor tissue. This rearrangement joins TRBV29-1 to TRBJ2-2, with a possible D match to TRBD2 (6 bases). CDR3 region: CSVGWGDTGELFF. The CDR3 DNA is TGCAGCGTTGGATGGGGGGACACCGGGGAGCTGTTTTTT.